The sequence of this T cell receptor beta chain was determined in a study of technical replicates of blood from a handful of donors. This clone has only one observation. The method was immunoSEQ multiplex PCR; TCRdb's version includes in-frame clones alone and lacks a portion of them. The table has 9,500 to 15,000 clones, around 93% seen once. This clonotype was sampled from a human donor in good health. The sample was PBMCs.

The CDR3 coding sequence is TGTGCCAGCAGCCTAGGACAGGGGCCGAACTACGAGCAGTACTTC. Translated: CASSLGQGPNYEQYF. The chain uses TRBV2 and TRBJ2-7; TRBD1 aligns across 9 bases. CDR3 length: 15 amino acids. Germline V gives CDR1 SNHLY, CDR2 FYNNEI. The trim removed 6 bases at V and 3 bases at J, leaving 9 bases unmatched.